The 21 T cell receptor beta chains listed next were all sequenced from one sample in a study of OX40 agonist ivuxolimab in advanced cancers. TCRdb keeps only in-frame clones here, not all; method: immunoSEQ multiplex PCR. The profile shows just under 65,000 clones, around 91% of them singletons. The input for sequencing was CD4+ or CD8+ T cells sorted from blood, taken in a trial of the OX40 agonist ivuxolimab. These receptors were obtained from an adult with an advanced solid tumor such as melanoma, head and neck, liver or kidney cancer.

This CDR3 is CASSLITSGRADEQFF. CDR3 DNA sequence: TGCGCCAGCAGCTTGATTACTAGCGGGAGGGCTGATGAGCAGTTCTTC. This chain uses TRBV5-1 with TRBJ2-1; 13 positions agree with TRBD2. With V trimmed by 1 base and J by 8 bases, 6 bases remained unmatched. The germline CDR1 and CDR2 sequences are SGHRS and YFSETQ. The length of the CDR3 is 16 residues. The full variable domain, with the rest looked up from reference TRBV5-1 and TRBJ2-1, is KAGVTQTPRYLIKTRGQQVTLSCSPISGHRSVSWYQQTPGQGLQFLFEYFSETQRNKGNFPGRFSGRQFSNSRSEMNVSTLELGDSALYLCASSLITSGRADEQFFGPGTRLTVL.

The rearrangement joins TRBV7-3 to TRBJ2-1; a weak D match, TRBD1 (6 bases). CDR3 size: 15 residues. CDR1 and CDR2 (germline): SGHTA, FQGTGA. Trimming cost V 5 bases and J 3 bases, with 14 bases left between them. This CDR3 is CASSQQGPGYNEQFF. The DNA for the CDR3 is TGTGCCAGCAGCCAACAGGGCCCAGGCTACAATGAGCAGTTCTTC.

This chain uses TRBV13 with TRBJ2-6; TRBD2 aligns across 11 bases. CDR3 length: 16 amino acids. J lost 7 bases, V lost 7 bases, and 9 bases had no gene match. Germline loops: CDR1 PRHDT, CDR2 FYEKMQ (reference sequence). The CDR3 is CASNRGSGRGANVLTF. In DNA, the CDR3 is TGTGCCAGCAATCGGGGTAGCGGGAGGGGAGCCAACGTCCTGACTTTC.

This chain uses TRBV11-2 with TRBJ2-7, with TRBD2 matching 10 bases. Looked up from germline, CDR1 is SGHAT and CDR2 is FQNNGV. The V and J ends lost 8 bases and 7 bases, in that order; junction bases with no gene match: 14. The CDR3 has 15 residues. CDR3 sequence (DNA): TGTGCCAGCGTCCCAGCGGGGGGGGGCGGTGGGGAGCAGTACTTC. This gives the protein CASVPAGGGGGEQYF.

The V and J genes are TRBV5-1 and TRBJ2-5; D unclear. The CDR3 covers 12 residues. V shed 0 bases and J shed 5 bases, with 5 bases lying between them. From germline, CDR1 is SGHRS and CDR2 YFSETQ. The CDR3 region has the DNA TGCGCCAGCAGCTTGGGGGTGGAGACCCAGTACTTC. Translation: CASSLGVETQYF.

This chain connects TRBV2 to TRBJ2-1, with D tentatively TRBD1 (6 bases). V lost 7 bases and J 2 bases, leaving 12 bases between the germline ends. The CDR3 runs to 14 residues. The germline CDR1 and CDR2 sequences are SNHLY and FYNNEI. The CDR3 protein is CASTERGTYNEQFF. Written as DNA, the CDR3 is TGTGCCAGCACTGAGAGGGGGACCTACAATGAGCAGTTCTTC.

The DNA of the CDR3 is TGCGCCAGCAGTGACGGGGGGGGGACTGAAGCTTTCTTT. As protein: CASSDGGGTEAFF. This chain joins TRBV10-1 and TRBJ1-1, with D possibly TRBD1 on 5 matching bases. The CDR3 length is 13 residues. Germline V gene lookup returns CDR1 WNHNN and CDR2 SYGVQD (reference sequence). Between the trimmed V and J ends, which lost 3 bases and 5 bases, there was a span of 10 bases.

The rearrangement uses TRBV4-2 and TRBJ2-1; tentative D call: TRBD2 (5 bases). The germline V gene has CDR1 LGHNA and CDR2 YNFKEQ. The CDR3 runs 15 residues. V was clipped by 0 bases and J by 8 bases, with 14 bases between them. CDR3 coding DNA: TGTGCCAGCAGCCAAGATCCTAGCCCAGGTGATGAGCAGTTCTTC. Protein: CASSQDPSPGDEQFF.

The genes are TRBV4-2 and TRBJ1-5; D possibly corresponds to TRBD1 (5 bases). CDR3 size: 13 residues. CDR1 is LGHNA and CDR2 is YNFKEQ in the germline V gene. The V end lost 4 bases, the J end lost 2 bases, and 6 bases lay between the germline ends. This CDR3 reads CASSPGGNQPQHF. For the CDR3, the DNA is TGTGCCAGCAGCCCGGGGGGCAATCAGCCCCAGCATTTT.

This chain joins TRBV18 and TRBJ2-7, with D hard to call. This CDR3 is built from 13 residues. Germline-derived CDR1 and CDR2 are KGHSH and LQKENI. The V and J ends lost 5 bases and 3 bases respectively, with 11 bases between them. Here the CDR3 DNA reads TGTGCCAGCTCAATTGGACGGCTCTACGAGCAGTACTTC. As protein: CASSIGRLYEQYF.

V and J are TRBV5-1 and TRBJ1-6; tentative D call: TRBD1 (5 bases). The CDR3 covers 13 residues. V was shortened by 4 bases and J by 10 bases, with 12 bases between the two germline ends. Per germline, CDR1 SGHRS and CDR2 YFSETQ. This CDR3 is CASSPQGRSPLHF. The DNA for the CDR3 is TGCGCCAGCAGCCCCCAGGGTAGATCACCCCTCCACTTT.

This chain uses TRBV28 with TRBJ1-3, with unresolved D. Trimming removed 5 bases from V and 0 bases from J, with 14 bases in between. The CDR3 length is 16 residues. CDR1 MDHEN and CDR2 SYDVKM come from the germline V gene. CDR3: CASSQPGPLSGNTIYF. In nucleotides, the CDR3 is TGTGCCAGCAGTCAACCGGGCCCTCTCTCTGGAAACACCATATATTTT.

This clone was counted only a few times. V usage is TRBV7-8 and J usage is TRBJ2-1; perhaps D is TRBD1 or TRBD2 (5 bases each). The germline CDR1 and CDR2 sequences are SGHVS and FQNEAQ. The CDR3 covers 14 residues. Trimming shortened V by 4 bases and J by 6 bases, and 13 bases separated the two germline ends. CDR3 loop: CASSSGPGSNEQFF. The CDR3 nucleotides are TGTGCCAGCAGCTCGGGGCCGGGGAGCAATGAGCAGTTCTTC.

The chain uses TRBV28 and TRBJ1-6, with D maybe TRBD1 (5 bases). The CDR3 is 15 amino acids. V lost 3 bases, J lost 10 bases, and 16 bases lay in between. Germline V lookup: CDR1 MDHEN, CDR2 SYDVKM. In nucleotides, the CDR3 is TGTGCCAGCAGTTTGGCGGGGGGAGGGCCATCACCCCTCCACTTT. It yields the protein CASSLAGGGPSPLHF.

The CDR3 region has the DNA TGTGCCACCAGCAGAGAGGTCCGACCCGTGGTGGAGACCCAGTACTTC. Its protein product is CATSREVRPVVETQYF. The V and J genes are TRBV15 and TRBJ2-5; D gene ambiguous. Per the germline V gene, CDR1 is LNHNV and CDR2 is YYDKDF (reference sequence). The CDR3 totals 16 residues. Trimming stripped 0 bases from V and 5 bases from J, with 16 bases between.

CDR3 sequence: CASSRTDRGQSYEQYF. The CDR3 nucleotides are TGTGCCAGCAGCCGAACCGACAGGGGGCAATCCTACGAGCAGTACTTC. The V gene is TRBV11-2, the J gene TRBJ2-7; 10 bases agree with TRBD1. CDR1 is SGHAT, CDR2 FQNNGV, per germline. After removal of 5 bases from V and 1 base from J, the junction contained 8 bases not matched to a gene. The CDR3 covers 16 residues.

The V and J genes are TRBV5-1 and TRBJ2-7, with D maybe TRBD2 (6 bases). The V and J ends lost 6 bases and 3 bases respectively, with 10 bases between them. There are 12 residues in the CDR3. In germline, CDR1 is SGHRS, CDR2 YFSETQ. CDR3 DNA: TGCGCCAGCAAAGCGGGTAACTACGAGCAGTACTTC. Translating it yields CASKAGNYEQYF.

This chain links TRBV19 with TRBJ2-3, with 11 bases aligning to TRBD2. Germline V lookup: CDR1 LNHDA, CDR2 SQIVND (reference sequence). This CDR3 has 16 amino acids. V lost 4 bases and J lost 6; bases outside the gene matches: 9. The CDR3 DNA is TGTGCCAGTAGTACCCCTAGCGGGGGGAGGGTGGATACGCAGTATTTT. It yields the protein CASSTPSGGRVDTQYF.

The chain is built from TRBV5-1 and TRBJ2-3; D assignment may be TRBD1 or TRBD2 (5 bases each). Trimming removed 7 bases from V and 0 bases from J, with 18 bases in between. The germline V gene has CDR1 SGHRS and CDR2 YFSETQ. The CDR3 spans 16 residues. CDR3 sequence: CASSSRVGASTDTQYF. CDR3 coding DNA: TGCGCCAGCTCCTCCCGAGTCGGGGCGAGCACAGATACGCAGTATTTT.

J is TRBJ2-7 and V is TRBV6-1, with 7 positions matching TRBD1. CDR3 size: 15 residues. V dropped 5 bases and J dropped 0; count of bases not matched to a gene: 7. The germline gives CDR1 MNHNS, CDR2 SASEGT. CDR3 sequence reads: CASSQHRGGSYEQYF. CDR3 sequence (DNA): TGTGCCAGCAGTCAACACAGGGGCGGCTCCTACGAGCAGTACTTC.

J is TRBJ1-5 and V is TRBV2; 10 nucleotides agree with TRBD1. CDR1 is SNHLY and CDR2 is FYNNEI in the germline V gene. V lost 6 bases, J lost 6 bases, and 8 bases stayed unmatched. The CDR3 totals 15 residues. Here the CDR3 reads CASSATGGLAQPQHF. The CDR3 nucleotides read TGTGCCAGCAGCGCGACAGGGGGCTTAGCTCAGCCCCAGCATTTT.